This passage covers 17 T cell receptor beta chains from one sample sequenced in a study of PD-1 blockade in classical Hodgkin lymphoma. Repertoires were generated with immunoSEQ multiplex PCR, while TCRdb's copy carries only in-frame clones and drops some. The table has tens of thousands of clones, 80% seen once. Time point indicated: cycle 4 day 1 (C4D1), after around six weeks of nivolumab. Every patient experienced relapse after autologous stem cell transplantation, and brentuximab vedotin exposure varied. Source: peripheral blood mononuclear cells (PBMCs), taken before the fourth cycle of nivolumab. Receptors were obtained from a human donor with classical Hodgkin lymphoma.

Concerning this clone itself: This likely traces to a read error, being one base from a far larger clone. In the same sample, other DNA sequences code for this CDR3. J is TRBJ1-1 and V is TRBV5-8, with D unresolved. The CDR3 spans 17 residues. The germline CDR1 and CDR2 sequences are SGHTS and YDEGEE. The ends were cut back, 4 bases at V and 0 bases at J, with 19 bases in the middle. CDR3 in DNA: TGTGCCAGCAGCCATCACCTGGGCCTCTCTATGAACACTGAAGCTTTCTTT. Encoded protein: CASSHHLGLSMNTEAFF. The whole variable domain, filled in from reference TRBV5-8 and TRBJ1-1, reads EAGVTQSPTHLIKTRGQQATLRCSPISGHTSVYWYQQALGLGLQFLLWYDEGEERNRGNFPPRFSGRQFPNYSSELNVNALELEDSALYLCASSHHLGLSMNTEAFFGQGTRLTVV.

The CDR3 sequence: CASSRASGGMNTGELFF. The CDR3 DNA reads as TGTGCCAGCAGTAGAGCGTCCGGGGGGATGAACACCGGGGAGCTGTTTTTT. The genes are TRBV6-4 and TRBJ2-2; 7 nucleotides agree with TRBD2. The CDR3 runs 17 residues. Germline loops: CDR1 MRHNA, CDR2 SNTAGT. Trimming removed 5 bases from V and 1 base from J; junction bases left unmatched: 10.

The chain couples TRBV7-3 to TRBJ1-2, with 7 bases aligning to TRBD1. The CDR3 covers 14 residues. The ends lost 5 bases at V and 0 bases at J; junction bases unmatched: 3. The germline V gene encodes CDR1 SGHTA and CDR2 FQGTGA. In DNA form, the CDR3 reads TGTGCCAGCAGCCCGGGGACAGCTAACTATGGCTACACCTTC. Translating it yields CASSPGTANYGYTF.

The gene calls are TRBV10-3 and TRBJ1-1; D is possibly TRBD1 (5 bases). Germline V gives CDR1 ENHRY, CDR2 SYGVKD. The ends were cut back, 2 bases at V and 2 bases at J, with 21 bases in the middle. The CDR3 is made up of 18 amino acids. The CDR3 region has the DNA TGTGCCATCAGTGAGGAGGCCTTAACGGGGCAGGGTAACACTGAAGCTTTCTTT. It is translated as CAISEEALTGQGNTEAFF.

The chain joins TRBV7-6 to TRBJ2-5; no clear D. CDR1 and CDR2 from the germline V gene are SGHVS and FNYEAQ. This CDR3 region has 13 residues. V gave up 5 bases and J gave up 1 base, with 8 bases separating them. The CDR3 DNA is TGTGCCAGCAGCCCAACCCCCCAAGAGACCCAGTACTTC. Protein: CASSPTPQETQYF. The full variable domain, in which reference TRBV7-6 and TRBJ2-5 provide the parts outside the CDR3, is GAGVSQSPRYKVTKRGQDVALRCDPISGHVSLYWYRQALGQGPEFLTYFNYEAQQDKSGLPNDRFSAERPEGSISTLTIQRTEQRDSAMYRCASSPTPQETQYFGPGTRLLVL.

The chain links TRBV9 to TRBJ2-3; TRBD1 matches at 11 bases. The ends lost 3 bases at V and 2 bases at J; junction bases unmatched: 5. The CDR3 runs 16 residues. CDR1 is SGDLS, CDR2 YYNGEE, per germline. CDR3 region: CASSADRGPSTDTQYF. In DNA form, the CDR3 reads TGTGCCAGCAGCGCGGACAGGGGGCCGTCCACAGATACGCAGTATTTT.

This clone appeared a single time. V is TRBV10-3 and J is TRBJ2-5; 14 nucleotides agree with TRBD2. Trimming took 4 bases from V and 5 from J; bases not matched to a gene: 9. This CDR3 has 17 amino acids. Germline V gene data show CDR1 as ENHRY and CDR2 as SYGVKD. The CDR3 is CAISGLAGGRSEETQYF. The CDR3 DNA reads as TGTGCCATCAGTGGACTAGCGGGGGGGCGCTCGGAGGAGACCCAGTACTTC.

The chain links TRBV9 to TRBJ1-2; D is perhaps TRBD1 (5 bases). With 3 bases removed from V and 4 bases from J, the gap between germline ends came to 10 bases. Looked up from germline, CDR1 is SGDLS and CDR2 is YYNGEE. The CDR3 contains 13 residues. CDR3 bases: TGTGCCAGCAGCGCGGCGCAGGGCTATGGCTACACCTTC. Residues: CASSAAQGYGYTF.

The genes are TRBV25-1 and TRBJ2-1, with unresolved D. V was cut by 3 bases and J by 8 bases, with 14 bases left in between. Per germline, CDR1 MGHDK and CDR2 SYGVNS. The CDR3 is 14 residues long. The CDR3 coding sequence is TGTGCCAGCAGTGACAATTGGGCCGTAGATGAGCAGTTCTTC. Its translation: CASSDNWAVDEQFF. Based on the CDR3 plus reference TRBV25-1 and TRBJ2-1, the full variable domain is EADIYQTPRYLVIGTGKKITLECSQTMGHDKMYWYQQDPGMELHLIHYSYGVNSTEKGDLSSESTVSRIRTEHFPLTLESARPSHTSQYLCASSDNWAVDEQFFGPGTRLTVL.

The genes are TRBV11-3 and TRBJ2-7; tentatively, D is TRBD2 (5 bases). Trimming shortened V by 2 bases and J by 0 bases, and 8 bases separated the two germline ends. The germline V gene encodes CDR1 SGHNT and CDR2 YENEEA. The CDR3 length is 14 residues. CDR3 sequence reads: CASSLIGSSYEQYF. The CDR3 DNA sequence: TGTGCCAGCAGCTTAATAGGGAGCTCCTACGAGCAGTACTTC.

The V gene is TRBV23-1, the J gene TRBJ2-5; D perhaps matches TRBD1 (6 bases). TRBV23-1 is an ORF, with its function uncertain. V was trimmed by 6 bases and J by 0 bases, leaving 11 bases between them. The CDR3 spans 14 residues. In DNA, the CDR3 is TGCGCCAGCAGACCTGGACAGCACCAAGAGACCCAGTACTTC. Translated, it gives CASRPGQHQETQYF.

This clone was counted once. The CDR3 spells CAISESKNGYTF. DNA of the CDR3: TGTGCCATCAGTGAGTCGAAAAATGGCTACACCTTC. V is TRBV10-3 and J is TRBJ1-2; no firm D call. V dropped 0 bases and J dropped 6 bases, with 5 bases sitting between them. This CDR3 region has 12 residues. From germline, CDR1 is ENHRY and CDR2 SYGVKD.

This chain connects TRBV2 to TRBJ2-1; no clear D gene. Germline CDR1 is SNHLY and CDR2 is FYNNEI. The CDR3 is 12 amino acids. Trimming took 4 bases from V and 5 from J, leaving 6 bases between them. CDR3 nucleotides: TGTGCCAGCAGTGTAGTGGACAATGAGCAGTTCTTC. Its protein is CASSVVDNEQFF.

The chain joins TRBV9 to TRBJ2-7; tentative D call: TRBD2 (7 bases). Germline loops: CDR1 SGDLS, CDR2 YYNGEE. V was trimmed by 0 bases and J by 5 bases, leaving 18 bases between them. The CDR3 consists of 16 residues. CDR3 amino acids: CASSVGGGGPMDEQYF. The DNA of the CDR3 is TGTGCCAGCAGCGTAGGTGGCGGGGGCCCAATGGACGAGCAGTACTTC.

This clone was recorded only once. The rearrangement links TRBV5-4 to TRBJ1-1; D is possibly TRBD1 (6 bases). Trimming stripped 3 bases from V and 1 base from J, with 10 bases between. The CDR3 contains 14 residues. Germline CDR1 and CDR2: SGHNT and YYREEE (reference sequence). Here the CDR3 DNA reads TGTGCCAGCAGCTCCTTGACAGGGAACACTGAAGCTTTCTTT. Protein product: CASSSLTGNTEAFF.

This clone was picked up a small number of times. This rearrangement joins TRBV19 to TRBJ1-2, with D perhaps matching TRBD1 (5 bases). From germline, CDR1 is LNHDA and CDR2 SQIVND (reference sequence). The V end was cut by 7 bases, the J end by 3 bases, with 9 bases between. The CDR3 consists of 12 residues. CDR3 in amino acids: CASNAGYYGYTF. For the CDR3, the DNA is TGTGCCAGTAACGCAGGGTACTATGGCTACACCTTC. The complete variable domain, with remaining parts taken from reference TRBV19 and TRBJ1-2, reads DGGITQSPKYLFRKEGQNVTLSCEQNLNHDAMYWYRQDPGQGLRLIYYSQIVNDFQKGDIAEGYSVSREKKESFPLTVTSAQKNPTAFYLCASNAGYYGYTFGSGTRLTVV.

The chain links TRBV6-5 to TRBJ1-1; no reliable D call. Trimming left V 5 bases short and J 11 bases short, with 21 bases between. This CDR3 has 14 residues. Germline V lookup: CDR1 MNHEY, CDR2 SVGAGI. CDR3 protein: CASSARAGTVMAFF. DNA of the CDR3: TGTGCCAGCAGTGCACGGGCGGGCACTGTGATGGCTTTCTTT.